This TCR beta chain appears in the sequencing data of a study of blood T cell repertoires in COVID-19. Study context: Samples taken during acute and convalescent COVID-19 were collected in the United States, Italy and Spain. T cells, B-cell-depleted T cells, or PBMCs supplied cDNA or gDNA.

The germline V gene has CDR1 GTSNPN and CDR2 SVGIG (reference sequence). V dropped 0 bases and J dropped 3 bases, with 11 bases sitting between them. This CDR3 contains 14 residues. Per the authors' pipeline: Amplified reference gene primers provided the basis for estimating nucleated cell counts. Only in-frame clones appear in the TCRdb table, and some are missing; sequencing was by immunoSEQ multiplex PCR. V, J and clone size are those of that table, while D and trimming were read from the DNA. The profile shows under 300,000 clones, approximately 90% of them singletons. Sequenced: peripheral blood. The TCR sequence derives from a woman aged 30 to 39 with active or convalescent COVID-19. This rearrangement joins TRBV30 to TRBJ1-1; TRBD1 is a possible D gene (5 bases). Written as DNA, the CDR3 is TGTGCCTGGAGTGTCCCGGGCAGGGACACTGAAGCTTTCTTT. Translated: CAWSVPGRDTEAFF. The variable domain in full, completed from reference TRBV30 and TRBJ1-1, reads SQTIHQWPATLVQPVGSPLSLECTVEGTSNPNLYWYRQAAGRGLQLLFYSVGIGQISSEVPQNLSASRPQDRQFILSSKKLLLSDSGFYLCAWSVPGRDTEAFFGQGTRLTVV.